The entry below gives a single TCR beta chain sequence along with its context. Per the original methods: Reference gene primer amplification in the assay estimated nucleated cell counts. Clones were sequenced by immunoSEQ multiplex PCR, and TCRdb holds only the in-frame ones, with some missing. V and J calls plus clone size are reproduced from that table; the DNA served to infer D and trimming. The repertoire holds 300,000 to 350,000 clones, approximately 89% seen once, with around 4% in the top ten. This entry comes from a study of blood T cell repertoires in COVID-19. Across the study: From the United States, Italy and Spain came samples of acute and convalescent COVID-19. The cDNA or gDNA used as material had been derived from T cells, B-cell-depleted T cells, or PBMCs.

The CDR3 length is 12 residues. Trimming shortened V by 2 bases and J by 10 bases, and 9 bases separated the two germline ends. Germline CDR1 and CDR2: MNHNS and SASEGT. During active infection, Seattle patients enrolled and were then monitored through disease. The sequence was obtained from a woman aged 55 to 70 with COVID-19, enrolled during active disease. The material sequenced was peripheral blood. V usage is TRBV6-1 and J usage is TRBJ2-1, with D unresolved. The CDR3 nucleotides are TGTGCCAGCAGTGAATCCAGGCAGGAGCAGTTCTTC. Its translation: CASSESRQEQFF.